Following are 17 T cell receptor beta chains from one sample sequenced in a study of PD-1 blockade in classical Hodgkin lymphoma. Assay: immunoSEQ multiplex PCR; the TCRdb copy retains only in-frame clones and omits some. The data contain about 36,000 clones, about 70% of them singletons. No patient escaped relapse after autologous stem cell transplantation, and brentuximab vedotin exposure varied. The material sequenced was peripheral blood mononuclear cells (PBMCs), taken before the second cycle of nivolumab. The receptors originated from a human donor with classical Hodgkin lymphoma.

This clone was seen just once. The V gene is TRBV2, the J gene TRBJ2-1; a possible D gene is TRBD1 (5 bases). The CDR3 contains 16 residues. Germline loops: CDR1 SNHLY, CDR2 FYNNEI. V was cut by 4 bases and J by 0 bases, with 13 bases left in between. CDR3 nucleotide sequence: TGTGCCAGCAGTGTCCGACAGAGTGTCTCCTACAATGAGCAGTTCTTC. Its translation: CASSVRQSVSYNEQFF.

This clone rates as medium-sized (0.01 to 0.1%). The chain uses TRBV4-3 and TRBJ1-2, with D hard to call. V dropped 0 bases and J dropped 6 bases, with 14 bases sitting between them. Germline lookup yields CDR1 LGHNA and CDR2 YSLEER. The CDR3 consists of 15 residues. CDR3 nucleotides: TGCGCCAGCAGCCAAGATTCTATTAGGGCTGATGGCTACACCTTC. Translating gives CASSQDSIRADGYTF.

This chain links TRBV2 with TRBJ2-7; D not certain. Germline-derived CDR1 and CDR2 are SNHLY and FYNNEI. The CDR3 loop spans 11 amino acids. The germline V and J ends were trimmed by 5 bases and 3 bases, with 5 bases remaining between them. The CDR3 region is CASSPFYEQYF. The CDR3 DNA is TGTGCCAGCAGTCCCTTCTACGAGCAGTACTTC. Filled out from reference TRBV2 and TRBJ2-7, the complete variable domain reads EPEVTQTPSHQVTQMGQEVILRCVPISNHLYFYWYRQILGQKVEFLVSFYNNEISEKSEIFDDQFSVERPDGSNFTLKIRSTKLEDSAMYFCASSPFYEQYFGPGTRLTVT.

The V call is TRBV18, the J call TRBJ2-7, with D possibly TRBD1 on 6 matching bases. The CDR3 is 14 amino acids. V lost 3 bases, J lost 3 bases, and 12 bases lay in between. Germline lookup yields CDR1 KGHSH and CDR2 LQKENI. This CDR3 reads CASSPTLQGYEQYF. In nucleotides, the CDR3 is TGTGCCAGCTCACCCACCCTACAGGGCTACGAGCAGTACTTC.

This sequence joins TRBV27 and TRBJ2-7; unclear D gene. V lost 5 bases, J lost 4 bases, and 12 bases lay in between. This CDR3 has 13 residues. Germline V gene data show CDR1 as MNHEY and CDR2 as SMNVEV (reference sequence). CDR3 sequence (DNA): TGTGCCAGCAGTCGTAACCGGAATTACGAGCAGTACTTC. It is translated as CASSRNRNYEQYF.

The chain has TRBV5-1 and TRBJ2-6; a possible D gene is TRBD1 (6 bases). Germline V lookup: CDR1 SGHRS, CDR2 YFSETQ. V was clipped by 1 base and J by 4 bases, with 9 bases between them. This CDR3 contains 15 residues. In nucleotides, the CDR3 is TGCGCCAGCAGCTTGACAGGGACGGGGGCCAACGTCCTGACTTTC. Translation: CASSLTGTGANVLTF.

The chain is built from TRBV27 and TRBJ2-6; the D call may be TRBD1 or TRBD2 (6 bases each). Germline lookup yields CDR1 MNHEY and CDR2 SMNVEV (reference sequence). The length of the CDR3 is 19 residues. V was trimmed by 2 bases and J by 0 bases, leaving 17 bases between them. The CDR3 nucleotides are TGTGCCAGCAGTTTAACCCCGGCGGGACATCTCTCTGGGGCCAACGTCCTGACTTTC. Protein sequence: CASSLTPAGHLSGANVLTF.

The V and J genes are TRBV29-1 and TRBJ2-3; TRBD1 matches 11 bases. CDR1 and CDR2 from the germline V gene are SQVTM and ANQGSEA. Unmatched junction bases numbered 20, after V lost 8 bases and J lost 1 base. The CDR3 sequence is 19 residues long. The CDR3 sequence: CSKKDQQPRDRGCTDTQYF. The DNA for the CDR3 is TGCAGCAAAAAAGACCAGCAGCCCAGGGACAGGGGGTGCACAGATACGCAGTATTTT.

The sample holds one count of this clone. This chain joins TRBV6-5 and TRBJ1-1, with D unclear. V was cut by 7 bases and J by 1 base, with 13 bases left in between. Germline loops: CDR1 MNHEY, CDR2 SVGAGI. This CDR3 comprises 14 residues. DNA of the CDR3: TGTGCCAGCATCTCGAGTCTTAGGAACACTGAAGCTTTCTTT. Protein sequence: CASISSLRNTEAFF.

This rearrangement joins TRBV2 to TRBJ1-1; D remains ambiguous. The CDR3 loop spans 13 amino acids. Germline lookup yields CDR1 SNHLY and CDR2 FYNNEI. The V and J ends lost 4 bases and 5 bases respectively, with 11 bases between them. The CDR3 region is CASSVKGWTEAFF. The CDR3 bases are TGTGCCAGCAGTGTAAAGGGTTGGACTGAAGCTTTCTTT.

This chain uses TRBV6-4 with TRBJ1-1; D call uncertain. The CDR3 has 16 residues. V shed 3 bases and J shed 0 bases, with 14 bases lying between them. Looked up from germline, CDR1 is MRHNA and CDR2 is SNTAGT. For the CDR3, the DNA is TGTGCCAGCAGTGATACTCTGCCGGACCTGAACACTGAAGCTTTCTTT. As protein: CASSDTLPDLNTEAFF.

V usage is TRBV2 and J usage is TRBJ1-2; TRBD1 aligns across 11 bases. The CDR3 is 14 residues long. Germline CDR1 is SNHLY and CDR2 is FYNNEI. V lost 1 base to trimming and J lost 8 bases; unmatched junction nucleotides: 3. CDR3 DNA: TGTGCCAGCAGTGAAGAGGGACAGGGGGGAGGCTACACCTTC. It yields the protein CASSEEGQGGGYTF.

This chain uses TRBV4-3 with TRBJ1-6, with TRBD1 matching over 11 bases. The CDR3 totals 15 residues. V lost 5 bases to trimming and J lost 7 bases; unmatched junction nucleotides: 4. Germline V gene lookup returns CDR1 LGHNA and CDR2 YSLEER. The CDR3 is CASSDRDRGNSPLHF. CDR3 bases: TGCGCCAGCAGCGACCGGGACAGGGGGAATTCACCCCTCCACTTT.

The V call is TRBV10-3, the J call TRBJ1-1, with D tentatively TRBD1 (5 bases). There are 13 residues in the CDR3. The germline V and J ends were trimmed by 8 bases and 5 bases, with 15 bases remaining between them. Germline V gene data show CDR1 as ENHRY and CDR2 as SYGVKD. CDR3 coding DNA: TGTGCCATCGGTGGACACCTTATGACTGAAGCTTTCTTT. Encoded protein: CAIGGHLMTEAFF.

Turning to this clone: Other DNA sequences in the sample encode the same CDR3. The chain is built from TRBV5-1 and TRBJ1-5, with 7 bases aligning to TRBD1. The V and J ends lost 4 bases and 2 bases, in that order; junction bases with no gene match: 3. Germline V lookup: CDR1 SGHRS, CDR2 YFSETQ. The CDR3 spans 14 residues. CDR3 in amino acids: CASSAGTGNQPQHF. CDR3 bases: TGCGCCAGCAGCGCCGGGACAGGCAATCAGCCCCAGCATTTT.

The chain recombines TRBV5-1 with TRBJ2-2; D unresolved. There are 10 residues in the CDR3. Trimming shortened V by 7 bases and J by 4 bases, and 2 bases separated the two germline ends. Germline V gene lookup returns CDR1 SGHRS and CDR2 YFSETQ. DNA for the CDR3: TGCGCCAGCCCCACCGGGGAGCTGTTTTTT. Protein product: CASPTGELFF. Full variable domain (remainder filled in from reference TRBV5-1 and TRBJ2-2): KAGVTQTPRYLIKTRGQQVTLSCSPISGHRSVSWYQQTPGQGLQFLFEYFSETQRNKGNFPGRFSGRQFSNSRSEMNVSTLELGDSALYLCASPTGELFFGEGSRLTVL.

CDR3 amino acids: CASSIAGGAADTQYF. For the CDR3, the DNA is TGTGCCAGTAGTATAGCGGGAGGGGCGGCAGATACGCAGTATTTT. V gene TRBV19 combines with J gene TRBJ2-3, with TRBD2 matching over 8 bases. After removal of 1 base from V and 4 bases from J, the junction contained 4 bases not matched to a gene. The CDR3 runs 15 residues. Per germline, CDR1 LNHDA and CDR2 SQIVND (reference sequence).